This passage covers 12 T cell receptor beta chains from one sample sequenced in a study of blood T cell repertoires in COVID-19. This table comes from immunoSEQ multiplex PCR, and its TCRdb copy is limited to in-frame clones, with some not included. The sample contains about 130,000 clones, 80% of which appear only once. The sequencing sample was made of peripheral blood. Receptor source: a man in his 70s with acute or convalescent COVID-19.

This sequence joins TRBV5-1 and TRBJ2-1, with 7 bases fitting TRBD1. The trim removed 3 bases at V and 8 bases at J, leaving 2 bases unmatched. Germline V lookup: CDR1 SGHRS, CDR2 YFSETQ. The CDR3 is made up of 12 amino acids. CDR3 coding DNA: TGCGCCAGCAGCTCACAGGGGCATGAGCAGTTCTTC. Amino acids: CASSSQGHEQFF.

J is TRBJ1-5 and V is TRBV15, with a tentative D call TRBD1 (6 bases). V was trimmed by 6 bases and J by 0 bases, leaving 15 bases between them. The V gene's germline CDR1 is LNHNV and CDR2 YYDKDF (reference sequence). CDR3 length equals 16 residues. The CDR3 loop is CATRDRTDYSNQPQHF. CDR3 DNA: TGTGCCACCAGGGATCGGACAGATTATAGCAATCAGCCCCAGCATTTT.

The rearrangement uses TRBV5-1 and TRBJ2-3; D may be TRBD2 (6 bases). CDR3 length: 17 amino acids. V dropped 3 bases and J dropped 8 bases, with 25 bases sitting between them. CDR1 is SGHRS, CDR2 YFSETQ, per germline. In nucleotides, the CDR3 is TGCGCCAGCAGCTCGCGGCTTAGCGGATCCGACGGGAGTACGCAGTATTTT. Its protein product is CASSSRLSGSDGSTQYF.

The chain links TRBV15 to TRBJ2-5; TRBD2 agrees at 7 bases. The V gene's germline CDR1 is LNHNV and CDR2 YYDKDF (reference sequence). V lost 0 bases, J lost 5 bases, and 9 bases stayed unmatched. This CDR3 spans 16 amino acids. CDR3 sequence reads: CATSRDGAAGGETQYF. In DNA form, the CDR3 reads TGTGCCACCAGCAGAGATGGGGCAGCCGGGGGGGAGACCCAGTACTTC.

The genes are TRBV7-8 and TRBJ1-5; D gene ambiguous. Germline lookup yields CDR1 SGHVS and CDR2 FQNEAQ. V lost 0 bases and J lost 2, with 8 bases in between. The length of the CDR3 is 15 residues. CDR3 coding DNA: TGTGCCAGCAGCTTAGCATTTAGCGGCAATCAGCCCCAGCATTTT. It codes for CASSLAFSGNQPQHF.

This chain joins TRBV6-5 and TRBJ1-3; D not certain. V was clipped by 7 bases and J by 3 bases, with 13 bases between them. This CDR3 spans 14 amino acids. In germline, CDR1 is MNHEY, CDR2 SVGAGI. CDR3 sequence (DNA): TGTGCCAGCACCCCGCCCGGAGGTGGAAACACCATATATTTT. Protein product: CASTPPGGGNTIYF.

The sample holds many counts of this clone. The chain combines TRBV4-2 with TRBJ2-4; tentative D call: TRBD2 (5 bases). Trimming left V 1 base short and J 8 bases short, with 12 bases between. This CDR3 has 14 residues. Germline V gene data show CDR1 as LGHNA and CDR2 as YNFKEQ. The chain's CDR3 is CASSQGTDGDIQYF. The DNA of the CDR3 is TGTGCCAGCAGCCAAGGGACTGACGGGGACATTCAGTACTTC.

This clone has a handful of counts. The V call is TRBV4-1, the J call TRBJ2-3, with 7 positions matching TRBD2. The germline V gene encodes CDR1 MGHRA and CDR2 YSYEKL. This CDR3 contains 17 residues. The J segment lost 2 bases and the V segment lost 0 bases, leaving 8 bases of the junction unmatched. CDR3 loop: CASSQDNRLADTDTQYF. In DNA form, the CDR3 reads TGCGCCAGCAGCCAAGATAACCGGCTAGCGGACACAGATACGCAGTATTTT.

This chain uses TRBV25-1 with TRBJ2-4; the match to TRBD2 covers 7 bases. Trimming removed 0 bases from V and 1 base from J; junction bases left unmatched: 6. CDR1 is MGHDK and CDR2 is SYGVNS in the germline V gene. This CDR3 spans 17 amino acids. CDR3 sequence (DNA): TGTGCCAGCAGTGAATACCCCCAACTAGCGGCCAAAAACATTCAGTACTTC. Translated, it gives CASSEYPQLAAKNIQYF.

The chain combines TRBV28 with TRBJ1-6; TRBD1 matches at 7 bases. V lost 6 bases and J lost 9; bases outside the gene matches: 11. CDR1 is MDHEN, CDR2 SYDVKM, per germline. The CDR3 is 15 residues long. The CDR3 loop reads CASRPRTGAISPLHF. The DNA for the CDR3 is TGTGCCAGCAGACCACGGACAGGAGCGATTTCACCCCTCCACTTT.

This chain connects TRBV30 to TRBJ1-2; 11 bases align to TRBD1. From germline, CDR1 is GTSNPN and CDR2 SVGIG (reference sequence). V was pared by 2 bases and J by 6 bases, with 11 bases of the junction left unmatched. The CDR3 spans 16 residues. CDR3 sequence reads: CAWSNKRTGGHDGYTF. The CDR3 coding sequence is TGTGCCTGGAGTAACAAAAGGACAGGGGGCCACGATGGCTACACCTTC.

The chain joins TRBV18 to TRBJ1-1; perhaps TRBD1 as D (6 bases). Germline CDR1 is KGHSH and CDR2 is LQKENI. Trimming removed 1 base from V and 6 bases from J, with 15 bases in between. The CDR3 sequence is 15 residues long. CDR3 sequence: CASSPLETGSSEAFF. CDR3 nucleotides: TGTGCCAGCTCACCACTCGAAACAGGGAGCTCTGAAGCTTTCTTT.